This T cell receptor beta chain comes out of a study of neoadjuvant nivolumab and ipilimumab in lung cancer. Whole-study findings and limits: Higher pretherapy blood TCR richness went with higher resected-tumor richness. TCR receptors were sequenced in few samples. Only two of four nivolumab-treated tumors gained richness and clonality by surgery. Resected tumors had greater TCR richness and clonality than uninvolved lung.

J lost 5 bases, V lost 2 bases, and 12 bases had no gene match. The CDR3 runs 18 residues. Per the germline V gene, CDR1 is MDHEN and CDR2 is SYDVKM. Produced via immunoSEQ multiplex PCR; TCRdb's table is partial and in-frame only. The data contain 24,000 or so clones, approximately 80% of them seen just once; the ten biggest clones take up around 5.7%. Note on this clone: Its antigen is as yet unknown.

The specimen comprised peripheral blood, sampled before neoadjuvant nivolumab, alone or with ipilimumab. The V call is TRBV28, the J call TRBJ2-5, with 12 positions matching TRBD1. This receptor was obtained from an adult with non-small cell lung cancer. CDR3 sequence: CASSLTTFGTGGAETQYF. The CDR3 region has the DNA TGTGCCAGCAGTTTAACCACTTTTGGGACAGGGGGCGCGGAGACCCAGTACTTC.